Shown below are 32 T cell receptor beta chains from a single sample sequenced in a study of T cells expressing NK-cell markers. TCRdb reprocessed the 5' RACE reads and stores each CDR3 protein as one record, lacking DNA. The repertoire table contains under 200,000 distinct CDR3 sequences. Sequenced: blood T cells: a sorted CD56 or NKG2C T cell subset, CD4+ or CD8+ T cells, or bulk PBMC T cells (not recorded which). These receptors came from a woman between 18 and 70 years old in good health.

The gene calls are TRBV5-1 and TRBJ1-3. This CDR3 region has 17 residues. Germline loops: CDR1 SGHRS, CDR2 YFSETQ. CDR3 in amino acids: CASSMGGGSSAGNTIYF.

J is TRBJ2-5 and V is TRBV7-3; without DNA, the TCRdb call of TRBD2 cannot be checked. This CDR3 has 15 amino acids. Germline V gene data show CDR1 as SGHTA and CDR2 as FQGTGA. The CDR3: CASSSGLGAKETQYF.

V and J are TRBV7-2 and TRBJ2-2; TCRdb's D call of TRBD2 is untestable without DNA. Germline CDR1 reads SGHTA; CDR2 reads FQGNSA. The CDR3 runs to 15 residues. This chain's CDR3 is CASGPRGTNTGELFF.

The J gene is TRBJ1-2, the V gene TRBV6-1; with no DNA, the TCRdb D assignment of TRBD1 cannot be verified. The germline V gene encodes CDR1 MNHNS and CDR2 SASEGT. The CDR3 is made up of 15 amino acids. The chain's CDR3 is CASSNPGTFDYGYTF.

The chain recombines TRBV5-1 with TRBJ2-1; TCRdb's D call of TRBD2 is untestable without DNA. Germline V lookup: CDR1 SGHRS, CDR2 YFSETQ. The CDR3 consists of 13 residues. CDR3 residues: CASSPLAVNEQFF. The variable domain in full, with the rest retrieved from reference TRBV5-1 and TRBJ2-1, is KAGVTQTPRYLIKTRGQQVTLSCSPISGHRSVSWYQQTPGQGLQFLFEYFSETQRNKGNFPGRFSGRQFSNSRSEMNVSTLELGDSALYLCASSPLAVNEQFFGPGTRLTVL.

This chain links TRBV7-9 with TRBJ2-1; the TCRdb D gene call, TRBD1, has no DNA to confirm it. The CDR3 runs to 12 residues. Germline loops: CDR1 SEHNR, CDR2 FQNEAQ (reference sequence). CDR3 residues: CASRSKGGEQFF.

The genes are TRBV18 and TRBJ2-7; the D call from TCRdb, TRBD2, cannot be confirmed without DNA. Germline CDR1 is KGHSH and CDR2 is LQKENI. The CDR3 sequence is 14 residues long. CDR3 region: CASSLAGKLYEQYF.

The chain employs TRBV27 and TRBJ2-1; the TCRdb D gene call, TRBD1, has no DNA to confirm it. Germline V gene lookup returns CDR1 MNHEY and CDR2 SMNVEV (reference sequence). This CDR3 region has 14 residues. This CDR3 reads CASKVRGPYNEQFF.

J is TRBJ1-5 and V is TRBV4-2. Germline CDR1 and CDR2: LGHNA and YNFKEQ. The CDR3 runs to 15 residues. The CDR3 sequence is CASSQVGHSEQPQHF.

The chain links TRBV3-1 to TRBJ2-7; TCRdb picks TRBD1, but there is no DNA to check that call. This CDR3 has 14 amino acids. CDR1 is LGHDT, CDR2 YNNKEL, per germline (reference sequence). The CDR3 sequence: CASSLRYRGYEQYF.

The V call is TRBV12-3 or TRBV12-4, the J call TRBJ2-1; no DNA is available, so the TRBD2 call from TCRdb remains unchecked. The CDR3 has 14 amino acids. CDR3: CASSLQPDSRVQFF.

V is TRBV5-1 and J is TRBJ1-1. The CDR3 runs 12 residues. The V gene's germline CDR1 is SGHRS and CDR2 YFSETQ. This CDR3 is CASSFARTEAFF.

V is TRBV10-3 and J is TRBJ2-7; there is no DNA to check the TCRdb D call of TRBD2. CDR1 and CDR2 from the germline V gene are ENHRY and SYGVKD. This CDR3 region has 15 residues. The CDR3 loop reads CAISEGSGASYEQYF.

The rearrangement joins TRBV7-8 to TRBJ2-5; TCRdb names TRBD2, which stays unverified in the absence of DNA. Per germline, CDR1 SGHVS and CDR2 FQNEAQ. The CDR3 sequence is 14 residues long. The CDR3 here is CASSTGARKETQYF.

The rearrangement uses TRBV2 and TRBJ2-2; TCRdb's D call, TRBD1, is unchecked because there is no DNA. The V gene's germline CDR1 is SNHLY and CDR2 FYNNEI. CDR3 size: 16 residues. The CDR3 reads CASKVFGAAWTGELFF.

V usage is TRBV6-1 and J usage is TRBJ2-5; TCRdb picks TRBD2, but there is no DNA to check that call. CDR3 length: 18 amino acids. CDR1 is MNHNS, CDR2 SASEGT, per germline. Here the CDR3 reads CASRRHGDPGLAGETQYF.

The V gene is TRBV2, the J gene TRBJ2-3. The CDR3 has 12 amino acids. Germline V gene lookup returns CDR1 SNHLY and CDR2 FYNNEI. The CDR3 sequence: CASREATDTQYF. Full variable domain (rest looked up from reference TRBV2 and TRBJ2-3): EPEVTQTPSHQVTQMGQEVILRCVPISNHLYFYWYRQILGQKVEFLVSFYNNEISEKSEIFDDQFSVERPDGSNFTLKIRSTKLEDSAMYFCASREATDTQYFGPGTRLTVL.

This chain uses TRBV5-6 with TRBJ2-1. Germline V gene data show CDR1 as SGHDT and CDR2 as YYEEEE. This CDR3 spans 15 amino acids. The CDR3 reads CASSLGSISYNEQFF.

CDR3 loop: CAVGTGAMTDTQYF. This rearrangement joins TRBV10-3 to TRBJ2-3; TCRdb reports TRBD1, a call that lacks DNA to check it against. The CDR3 covers 14 residues. The germline V gene has CDR1 ENHRY and CDR2 SYGVKD.

This chain uses TRBV5-1 with TRBJ2-7; the D gene TCRdb calls, TRBD1, cannot be checked with no DNA. Germline V lookup: CDR1 SGHRS, CDR2 YFSETQ. The CDR3 loop spans 12 amino acids. The chain's CDR3 is CASRDWAYEQYF.

This chain joins TRBV4-2 and TRBJ2-7; TCRdb's D gene call, TRBD1, goes unchecked for lack of DNA. Germline V lookup: CDR1 LGHNA, CDR2 YNFKEQ. CDR3 size: 15 residues. The CDR3 here is CASSQEGQEYYEQYF.

This chain joins TRBV2 and TRBJ2-3; with no DNA, the TCRdb D assignment of TRBD2 cannot be verified. The CDR3 runs 15 residues. The germline V gene encodes CDR1 SNHLY and CDR2 FYNNEI. The CDR3 sequence is CASTPGPGSTDTQYF. Combining the CDR3 with reference TRBV2 and TRBJ2-3 gives the whole variable domain EPEVTQTPSHQVTQMGQEVILRCVPISNHLYFYWYRQILGQKVEFLVSFYNNEISEKSEIFDDQFSVERPDGSNFTLKIRSTKLEDSAMYFCASTPGPGSTDTQYFGPGTRLTVL.

The rearrangement links TRBV28 to TRBJ1-4. CDR3 length equals 13 residues. Germline CDR1 and CDR2: MDHEN and SYDVKM. CDR3 residues: CASSPYSGEKLFF.

This chain joins TRBV2 and TRBJ2-7. Germline V gene data show CDR1 as SNHLY and CDR2 as FYNNEI. The CDR3 consists of 13 residues. The chain's CDR3 is CASSEWDSYEQYF.

This chain joins TRBV18 and TRBJ1-2; no DNA is available, so the TRBD1 call from TCRdb remains unchecked. The CDR3 loop spans 13 amino acids. Germline-derived CDR1 and CDR2 are KGHSH and LQKENI. The CDR3: CASSPQRDGGYTF.

The rearrangement joins TRBV5-1 to TRBJ2-7; the D gene TCRdb calls, TRBD1, cannot be checked with no DNA. Germline CDR1 SGHRS, CDR2 YFSETQ. The CDR3 is made up of 16 amino acids. The CDR3: CASSLDARSPIYEQYF. Based on the CDR3 plus reference TRBV5-1 and TRBJ2-7, the full variable domain is KAGVTQTPRYLIKTRGQQVTLSCSPISGHRSVSWYQQTPGQGLQFLFEYFSETQRNKGNFPGRFSGRQFSNSRSEMNVSTLELGDSALYLCASSLDARSPIYEQYFGPGTRLTVT.

The rearrangement uses TRBV6-1 and TRBJ2-7; TCRdb designates TRBD1, a call that cannot be tested without DNA. The CDR3 covers 15 residues. Germline values: CDR1 MNHNS, CDR2 SASEGT. CDR3 region: CASSRPGQGIYEQYF.

The rearrangement uses TRBV5-8 and TRBJ2-7; TCRdb's D gene call, TRBD1, goes unchecked for lack of DNA. The germline V gene has CDR1 SGHTS and CDR2 YDEGEE. The CDR3 contains 14 residues. The CDR3 spells CASSPVGGGYEQYF.

The V and J genes are TRBV28 and TRBJ1-5; TCRdb designates TRBD1, a call that cannot be tested without DNA. CDR1 and CDR2 from the germline V gene are MDHEN and SYDVKM. This CDR3 is built from 16 residues. CDR3 in amino acids: CASSPSQGARSQPQHF.

The J gene is TRBJ1-4, the V gene TRBV2; the D gene TCRdb calls, TRBD1, cannot be checked with no DNA. Germline CDR1 and CDR2: SNHLY and FYNNEI. This CDR3 has 15 amino acids. The CDR3 spells CASTAEGGLGEKLFF.

This sequence joins TRBV9 and TRBJ1-1; checking the TCRdb D call of TRBD1 is not possible without DNA. The CDR3 extends over 17 amino acids. Germline V gene sequence: CDR1 SGDLS, CDR2 YYNGEE. This CDR3 reads CASSAYHGTGLNTEAFF.

The chain is built from TRBV6-1 and TRBJ2-2. Germline CDR1 and CDR2: MNHNS and SASEGT. There are 13 residues in the CDR3. The CDR3: CASSVVRTGELFF.